Included here is one T cell receptor (beta chain) sequence, with context. Clones were sequenced by immunoSEQ multiplex PCR, and TCRdb holds only the in-frame ones, with some missing. The sample contains 150,000 to 200,000 clones, around 90% of which appear only once. This sample stems from a study of control samples from healthy donors and cancer patients. Germline V gives CDR1 SGHNT, CDR2 YENEEA. The CDR3 sequence is 12 residues long. Unmatched junction bases numbered 1, after V lost 4 bases and J lost 7 bases. The rearrangement links TRBV11-3 to TRBJ2-1; 7 bases align to TRBD1. This TCR was sampled from a woman between 45 and 65 years old in good health. Sequencing was done on a sample of blood. CDR3 sequence (DNA): TGTGCCAGCAGCTCACAGGGGAATGAGCAGTTCTTC. Amino acid sequence: CASSSQGNEQFF. Variable domain in full (rest from reference TRBV11-3 and TRBJ2-1): EAGVVQSPRYKIIEKKQPVAFWCNPISGHNTLYWYLQNLGQGPELLIRYENEEAVDDSQLPKDRFSAERLKGVDSTLKIQPAELGDSAVYLCASSSQGNEQFFGPGTRLTVL.